The text below deals with one TCR beta chain. Authors' data handling: Reference gene primers were amplified, and this amplification served to estimate nucleated cell counts. The protocol was immunoSEQ multiplex PCR, while the TCRdb copy is restricted to in-frame clones and leaves out a portion. The DNA gave D and trimming, while V, J and clone size come from that table. This table has tens of thousands of clones, about 80% appearing once. This entry comes from a study of blood T cell repertoires in COVID-19. Study-level background: Donors in the United States, Italy and Spain gave samples during acute or convalescent COVID-19. The analysed material was cDNA or gDNA that came from T cells, B-cell-depleted T cells, or PBMCs.

V was trimmed by 3 bases and J by 2 bases, leaving 8 bases between them. The CDR3 extends over 13 amino acids. Germline loops: CDR1 SGHAT, CDR2 FQNNGV. The receptor was derived from a human donor in a cohort sampled during active COVID-19. The source material was peripheral blood. This chain joins TRBV11-2 and TRBJ2-7, with D hard to call. The CDR3: CASSFGSTYEQYF. Written as DNA, the CDR3 is TGTGCCAGCAGCTTCGGGTCTACCTACGAGCAGTACTTC.